This record concerns one T cell receptor beta chain sequence. The PCR used 60 Vbeta and 13 Jbeta primers. The data were produced by immunoSEQ multiplex PCR, yet TCRdb's version contains in-frame clones alone and is incomplete. The sample has more than 110,000 clones; around 10% are singletons. Trimming cost V 7 bases and J 1 base, with 17 bases left between them. CDR1 and CDR2 (germline): SNHLY, FYNNEI. There are 15 residues in the CDR3. The data belong to a study of cytomegalovirus exposure and HLA in healthy donors. The source material was PBMCs. The rearrangement uses TRBV2 and TRBJ2-7; possible D gene TRBD2, 6 bases. The receptor was isolated from a man between 45 and 60 years old in good health and CMV-seronegative. In nucleotides, the CDR3 is TGTGCCAGCAAGCGGCAGGACGCGGGATCCTACGAGCAGTACTTC. This encodes CASKRQDAGSYEQYF.